This T cell receptor beta chain was recovered during a study of beta chain features in type 1 diabetes. Points from the study as a whole: Moderate but significant shortening of TCRB CDR3s was recorded in all four CD4+ subsets from Type 1 diabetes patients. Healthy donors had naive, central memory and Treg TCRB repertoires that appeared less similar than those seen among patients.

The CDR3 contains 15 residues. Germline CDR1 MNHEY, CDR2 SMNVEV (reference sequence). Germline trimming cut 5 bases from V and 13 bases from J; bases unmatched to any gene: 9. Comment on this clone: Its antigen is unknown.

Sequenced material consisted of expressed TCRB transcripts (all of the isolated RNA was reverse transcribed). Repertoires were generated with immunoSEQ multiplex PCR, while TCRdb's copy carries only in-frame clones and drops some. Among fewer than 55,000 clones listed, roughly 41% were seen once. The J gene is TRBJ2-6, the V gene TRBV27; 12 bases are a match to TRBD2. The sequenced sample was Tregs from blood. This clonotype was sampled from a man younger than 45 with type 1 diabetes. CDR3 sequence: CASSPRLAGAEVLTF. CDR3 nucleotides: TGTGCCAGCAGTCCGCGACTAGCGGGGGCGGAGGTCCTGACTTTC.